This record covers a single T cell receptor (beta chain). Method: immunoSEQ multiplex PCR; TCRdb's copy keeps in-frame clones and lacks some. The data contain roughly 280,000 clones, around 90% of them singletons. The data were obtained in a study of blood T cell repertoires in COVID-19. Study-level background: COVID-19 samples, acute and convalescent, were from the United States, Italy and Spain. PBMCs, B-cell-depleted T cells, or T cells provided the cDNA or gDNA that made up the material.

This CDR3 has 15 residues. CDR1 and CDR2 (germline): SGDLS, YYNGEE. V was trimmed by 4 bases and J by 3 bases, leaving 13 bases between them. This sequence joins TRBV9 and TRBJ1-4; unclear D gene. Material: peripheral blood. This TCR came from a woman between 50 and 59 years old who had recovered from COVID-19. The CDR3 DNA reads TGTGCCAGCAGCCCCTGGGGAGGGCCTAATGAAAAACTGTTTTTT. It codes for CASSPWGGPNEKLFF.